The source of this TCR beta chain is a study of cytomegalovirus exposure and HLA in healthy donors. Study results and limitations: It is likely that the observed cluster of highly shared sequence variants was a sequencing artifact. Among the most significant clusters, several appeared linked to common viral pathogens in a later analysis.

13 Jbeta primers and 60 Vbeta primers were used for the PCR. Measured with immunoSEQ multiplex PCR; TCRdb has only the in-frame clones, and not every one. The data hold about 150,000 clones, with around 80% observed a single time. Regarding this clone: What it binds is unknown.

V was pared by 5 bases and J by 5 bases, with 9 bases of the junction left unmatched. This CDR3 spans 15 amino acids. Looked up from germline, CDR1 is MNHEY and CDR2 is SMNVEV (reference sequence). This clonotype was obtained from a young man in good health and CMV-seronegative. The rearrangement uses TRBV27 and TRBJ2-7; 10 bases match TRBD2. The sequencing sample was made of PBMCs. The DNA for the CDR3 is TGTGCCAGCAGTAATGGGGCTAGCGGGAGTAACGAGCAGTACTTC. This codes for CASSNGASGSNEQYF.